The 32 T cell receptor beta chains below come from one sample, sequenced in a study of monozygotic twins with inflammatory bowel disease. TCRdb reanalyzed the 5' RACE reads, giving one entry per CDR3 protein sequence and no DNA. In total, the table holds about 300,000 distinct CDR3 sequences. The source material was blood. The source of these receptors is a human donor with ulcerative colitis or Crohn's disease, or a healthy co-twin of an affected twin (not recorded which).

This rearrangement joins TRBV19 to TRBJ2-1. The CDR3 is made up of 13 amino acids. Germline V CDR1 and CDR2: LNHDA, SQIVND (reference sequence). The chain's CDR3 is CASSRGSYNEQFF.

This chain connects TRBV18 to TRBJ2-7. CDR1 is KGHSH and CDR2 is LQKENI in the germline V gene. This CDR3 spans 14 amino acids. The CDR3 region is CASSLFGVIYEQYF.

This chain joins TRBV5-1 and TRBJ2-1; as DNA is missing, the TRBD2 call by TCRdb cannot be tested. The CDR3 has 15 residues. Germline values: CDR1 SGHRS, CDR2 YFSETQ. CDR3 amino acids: CASSLTAGVRGEQFF.

This CDR3 is CASRPPEGIIVSSNTEAFF. The rearrangement links TRBV28 to TRBJ1-1. Per germline, CDR1 MDHEN and CDR2 SYDVKM. The CDR3 is 19 residues long.

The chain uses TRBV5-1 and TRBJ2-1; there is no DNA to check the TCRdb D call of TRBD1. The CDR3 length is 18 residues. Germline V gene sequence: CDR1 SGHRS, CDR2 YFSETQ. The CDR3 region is CASSTSGSTASSYNEQFF.

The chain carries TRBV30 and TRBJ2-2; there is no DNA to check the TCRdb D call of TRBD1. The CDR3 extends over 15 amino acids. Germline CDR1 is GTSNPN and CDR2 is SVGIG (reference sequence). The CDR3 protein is CAWRLGHRNTGELFF.

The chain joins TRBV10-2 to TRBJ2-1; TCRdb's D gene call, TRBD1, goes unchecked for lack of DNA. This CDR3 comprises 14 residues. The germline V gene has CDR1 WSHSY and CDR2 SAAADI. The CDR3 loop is CASSEGTGFNEQFF.

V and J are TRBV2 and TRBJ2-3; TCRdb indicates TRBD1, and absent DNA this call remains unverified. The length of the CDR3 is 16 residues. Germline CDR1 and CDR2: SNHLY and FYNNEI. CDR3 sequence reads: CAINPSARGSTDTQYF. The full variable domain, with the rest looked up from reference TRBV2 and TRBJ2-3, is EPEVTQTPSHQVTQMGQEVILRCVPISNHLYFYWYRQILGQKVEFLVSFYNNEISEKSEIFDDQFSVERPDGSNFTLKIRSTKLEDSAMYFCAINPSARGSTDTQYFGPGTRLTVL.

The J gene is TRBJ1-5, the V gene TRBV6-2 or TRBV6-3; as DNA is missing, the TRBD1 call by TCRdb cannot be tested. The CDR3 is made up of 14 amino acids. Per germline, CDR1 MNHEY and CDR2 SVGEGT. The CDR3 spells CASTPRGVNQPQHF.

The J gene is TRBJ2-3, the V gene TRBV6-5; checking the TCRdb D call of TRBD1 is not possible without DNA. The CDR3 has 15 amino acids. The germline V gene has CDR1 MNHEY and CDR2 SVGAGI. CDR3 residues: CASSYTGGPTDTQYF.

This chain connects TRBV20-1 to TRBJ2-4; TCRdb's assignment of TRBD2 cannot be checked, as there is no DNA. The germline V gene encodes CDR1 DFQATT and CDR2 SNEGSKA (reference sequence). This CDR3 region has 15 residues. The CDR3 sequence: CSGSSGRVVKNIQYF.

The CDR3: CASSHGTKNSGANVLTF. The rearrangement joins TRBV19 to TRBJ2-6; the D call from TCRdb, TRBD1, cannot be confirmed without DNA. The germline gives CDR1 LNHDA, CDR2 SQIVND (reference sequence). This CDR3 spans 17 amino acids. The variable domain in full, completed from reference TRBV19 and TRBJ2-6, reads DGGITQSPKYLFRKEGQNVTLSCEQNLNHDAMYWYRQDPGQGLRLIYYSQIVNDFQKGDIAEGYSVSREKKESFPLTVTSAQKNPTAFYLCASSHGTKNSGANVLTFGAGSRLTVL.

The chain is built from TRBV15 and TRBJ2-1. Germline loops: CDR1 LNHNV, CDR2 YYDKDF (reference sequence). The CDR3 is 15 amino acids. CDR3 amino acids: CATSKPMLSYNEQFF.

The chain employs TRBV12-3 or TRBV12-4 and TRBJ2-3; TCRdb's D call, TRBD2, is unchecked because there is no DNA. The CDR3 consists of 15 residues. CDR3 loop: CASSGRLADTDTQYF.

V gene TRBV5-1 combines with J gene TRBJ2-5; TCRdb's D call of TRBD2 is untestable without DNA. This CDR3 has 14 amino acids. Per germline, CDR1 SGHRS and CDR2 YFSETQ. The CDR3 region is CASSPGSFGETQYF.

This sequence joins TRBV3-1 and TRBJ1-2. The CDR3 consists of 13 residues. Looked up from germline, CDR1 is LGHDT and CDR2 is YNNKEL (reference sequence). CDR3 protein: CASSGDFNYGYTF. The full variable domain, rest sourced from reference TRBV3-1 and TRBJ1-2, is DTAVSQTPKYLVTQMGNDKSIKCEQNLGHDTMYWYKQDSKKFLKIMFSYNNKELIINETVPNRFSPKSPDKAHLNLHINSLELGDSAVYFCASSGDFNYGYTFGSGTRLTVV.

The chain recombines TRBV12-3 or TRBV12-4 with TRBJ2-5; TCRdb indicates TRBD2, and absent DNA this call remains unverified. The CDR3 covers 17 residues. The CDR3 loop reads CASSSRTSGGLGETQYF.

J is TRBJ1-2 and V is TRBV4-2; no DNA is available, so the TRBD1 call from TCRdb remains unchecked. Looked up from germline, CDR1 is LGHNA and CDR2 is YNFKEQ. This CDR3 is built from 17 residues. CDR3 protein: CASSQEGRGRENYGYTF.

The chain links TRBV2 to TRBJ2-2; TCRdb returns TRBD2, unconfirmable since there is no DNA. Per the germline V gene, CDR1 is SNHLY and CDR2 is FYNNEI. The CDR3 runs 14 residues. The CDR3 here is CASILAANTGELFF.

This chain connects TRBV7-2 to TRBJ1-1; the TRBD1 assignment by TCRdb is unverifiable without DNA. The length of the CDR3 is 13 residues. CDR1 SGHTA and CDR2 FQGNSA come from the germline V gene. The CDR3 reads CASSTEGPGKGAF.

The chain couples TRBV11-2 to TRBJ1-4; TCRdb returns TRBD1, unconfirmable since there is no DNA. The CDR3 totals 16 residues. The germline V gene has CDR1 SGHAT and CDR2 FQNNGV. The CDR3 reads CASSWDRGRSNEKLFF.

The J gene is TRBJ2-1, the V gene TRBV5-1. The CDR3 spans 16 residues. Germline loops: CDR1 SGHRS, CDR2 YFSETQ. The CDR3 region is CASSLGGSTTYNEQFF. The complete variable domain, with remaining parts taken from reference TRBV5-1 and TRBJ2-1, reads KAGVTQTPRYLIKTRGQQVTLSCSPISGHRSVSWYQQTPGQGLQFLFEYFSETQRNKGNFPGRFSGRQFSNSRSEMNVSTLELGDSALYLCASSLGGSTTYNEQFFGPGTRLTVL.

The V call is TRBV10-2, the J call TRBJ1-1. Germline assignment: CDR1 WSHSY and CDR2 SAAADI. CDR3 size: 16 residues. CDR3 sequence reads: CASSESILGMNTEAFF.

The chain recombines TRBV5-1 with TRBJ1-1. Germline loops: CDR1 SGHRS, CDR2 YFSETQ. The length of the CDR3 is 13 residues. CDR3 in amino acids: CASSYEGYTEAFF.

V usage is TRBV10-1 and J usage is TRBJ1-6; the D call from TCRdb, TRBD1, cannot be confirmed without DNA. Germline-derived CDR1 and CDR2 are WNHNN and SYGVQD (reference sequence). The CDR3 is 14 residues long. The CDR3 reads CASSPGTGTSPLHF.

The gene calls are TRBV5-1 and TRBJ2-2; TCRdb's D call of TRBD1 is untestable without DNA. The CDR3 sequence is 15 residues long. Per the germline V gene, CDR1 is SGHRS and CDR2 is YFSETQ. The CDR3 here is CASSLRQGEAGELFF.

The CDR3 is CASSSMGQPQHF. This chain joins TRBV3-1 and TRBJ1-5. CDR1 LGHDT and CDR2 YNNKEL come from the germline V gene (reference sequence). The CDR3 is 12 residues long.

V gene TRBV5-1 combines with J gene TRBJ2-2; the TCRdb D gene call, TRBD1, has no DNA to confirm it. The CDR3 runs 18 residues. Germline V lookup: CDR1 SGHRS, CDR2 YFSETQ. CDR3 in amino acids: CASRPGQGQMMNTGELFF.

CDR3: CSVVGAGEGNEQFF. V gene TRBV29-1 combines with J gene TRBJ2-1; the D call from TCRdb, TRBD2, cannot be confirmed without DNA. There are 14 residues in the CDR3. The germline V gene has CDR1 SQVTM and CDR2 ANQGSEA.

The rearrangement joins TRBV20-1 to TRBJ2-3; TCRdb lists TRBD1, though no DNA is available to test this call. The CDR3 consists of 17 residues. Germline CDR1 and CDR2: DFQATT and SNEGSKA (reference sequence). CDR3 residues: CSARDPGRSSGTDTQYF.

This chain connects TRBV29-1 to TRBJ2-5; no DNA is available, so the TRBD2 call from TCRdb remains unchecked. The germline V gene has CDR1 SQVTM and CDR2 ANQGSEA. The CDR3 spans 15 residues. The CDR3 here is CSVGSGLAGRETQYF. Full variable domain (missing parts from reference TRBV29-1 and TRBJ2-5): SAVISQKPSRDICQRGTSLTIQCQVDSQVTMMFWYRQQPGQSLTLIATANQGSEATYESGFVIDKFPISRPNLTFSTLTVSNMSPEDSSIYLCSVGSGLAGRETQYFGPGTRLLVL.

The CDR3 reads CSAPSGGVLYF. This sequence joins TRBV20-1 and TRBJ2-7; the TRBD2 assignment by TCRdb is unverifiable without DNA. The CDR3 sequence is 11 residues long. Germline V lookup: CDR1 DFQATT, CDR2 SNEGSKA (reference sequence).